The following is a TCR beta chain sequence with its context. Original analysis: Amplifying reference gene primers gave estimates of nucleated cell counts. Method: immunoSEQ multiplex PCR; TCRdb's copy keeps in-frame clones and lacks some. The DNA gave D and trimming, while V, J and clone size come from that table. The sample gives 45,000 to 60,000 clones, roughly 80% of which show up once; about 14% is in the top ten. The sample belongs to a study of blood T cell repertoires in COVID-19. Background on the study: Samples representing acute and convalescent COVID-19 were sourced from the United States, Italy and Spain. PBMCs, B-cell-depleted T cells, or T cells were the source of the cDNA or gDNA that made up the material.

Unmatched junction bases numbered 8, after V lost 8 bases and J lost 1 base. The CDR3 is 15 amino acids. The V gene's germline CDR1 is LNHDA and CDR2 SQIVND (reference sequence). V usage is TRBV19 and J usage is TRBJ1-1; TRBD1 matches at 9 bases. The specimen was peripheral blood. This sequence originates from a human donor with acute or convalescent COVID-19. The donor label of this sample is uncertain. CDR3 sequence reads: CASVTGGASNTEAFF. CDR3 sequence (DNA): TGTGCCAGTGTTACAGGGGGCGCATCGAACACTGAAGCTTTCTTT. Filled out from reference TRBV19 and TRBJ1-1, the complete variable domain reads DGGITQSPKYLFRKEGQNVTLSCEQNLNHDAMYWYRQDPGQGLRLIYYSQIVNDFQKGDIAEGYSVSREKKESFPLTVTSAQKNPTAFYLCASVTGGASNTEAFFGQGTRLTVV.